This T cell receptor beta chain was retrieved from a study of glioma-infiltrating T cells after dendritic cell vaccination. Whole-study context: At biweekly intervals, patients got three intradermal dendritic cell vaccine injections.

Germline V gene sequence: CDR1 SEHNR, CDR2 FQNEAQ (reference sequence). The CDR3 totals 15 residues. Unmatched junction bases numbered 5, after V lost 5 bases and J lost 1 base. Measured with immunoSEQ multiplex PCR; TCRdb has only the in-frame clones, and not every one. The sample records roughly 100,000 clones, more than 75% being singletons. The chain couples TRBV7-9 to TRBJ1-1, with 9 bases lining up with TRBD1. This clonotype was sampled from a human donor with glioblastoma. This material consisted of blood, taken before dendritic cell vaccination. The CDR3 nucleotides read TGTGCCAGCAGCCCCTGGGACAGGGCGAACACTGAAGCTTTCTTT. This translates into CASSPWDRANTEAFF.